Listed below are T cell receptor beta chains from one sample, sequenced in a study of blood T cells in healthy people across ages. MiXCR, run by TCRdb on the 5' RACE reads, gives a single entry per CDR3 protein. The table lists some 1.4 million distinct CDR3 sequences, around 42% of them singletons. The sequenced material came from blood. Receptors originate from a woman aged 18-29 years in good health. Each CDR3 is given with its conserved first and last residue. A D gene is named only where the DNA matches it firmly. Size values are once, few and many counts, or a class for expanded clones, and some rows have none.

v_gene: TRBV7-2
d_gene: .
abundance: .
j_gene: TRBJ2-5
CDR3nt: TGTGCCAGCAAACAACTAGCTGCCGCAGGCAGGAATGAGCAGTACTTC
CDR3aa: CASKQLAAAGRNEQYF

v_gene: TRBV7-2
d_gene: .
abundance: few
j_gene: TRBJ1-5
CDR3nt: TGTGCCAGCAGCGCCAGGGACTATCAGCCCCAGCATTTT
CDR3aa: CASSARDYQPQHF

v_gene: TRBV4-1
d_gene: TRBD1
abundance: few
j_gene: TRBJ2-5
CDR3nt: TGCGCCAGCAGCCCTCAACAGGGGGTAGGTCGAGAGACCCAGTACTTC
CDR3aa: CASSPQQGVGRETQYF

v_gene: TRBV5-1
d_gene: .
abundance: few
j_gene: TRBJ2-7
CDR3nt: TGCGCCAGCAGCTTGGGTAGGCCCCCCACCTACAATGAGCAGTACTTC
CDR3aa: CASSLGRPPTYNEQYF

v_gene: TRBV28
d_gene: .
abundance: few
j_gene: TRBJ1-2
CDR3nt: TGTGCCAGCAGTTTTCCGGGGGGGTTGGGCTATGGCTACACCTTC
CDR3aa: CASSFPGGLGYGYTF

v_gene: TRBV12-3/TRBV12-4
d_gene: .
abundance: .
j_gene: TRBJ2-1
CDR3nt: TGTGCCAGCAGTCTCGGGAGCGGTGGGTTCTTC
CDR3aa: CASSLGSGGFF

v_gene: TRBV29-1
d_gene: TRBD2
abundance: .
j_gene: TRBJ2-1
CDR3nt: TGCAGCGCAATTCGGACTAGCGGCTACACTGAGCAGTTCTTC
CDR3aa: CSAIRTSGYTEQFF

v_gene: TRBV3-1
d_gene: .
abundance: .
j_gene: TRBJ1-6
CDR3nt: TGTGCCAGCAGCCAAAGCTTTTCACCCCTCCACTTT
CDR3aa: CASSQSFSPLHF

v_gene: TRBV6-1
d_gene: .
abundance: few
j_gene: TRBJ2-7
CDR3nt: TGTGCCAGCAGTGAACGAGGCAGTACCTACGAGCAGTACTTC
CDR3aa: CASSERGSTYEQYF

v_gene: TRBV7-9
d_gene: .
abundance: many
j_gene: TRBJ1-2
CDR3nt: TGTGCCAGCAGCTTAGGCCCGGGTGGCTACACCTTC
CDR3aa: CASSLGPGGYTF

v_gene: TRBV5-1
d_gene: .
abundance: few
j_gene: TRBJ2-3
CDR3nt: TGCGCCAGCAGCTTGGACAGCCAGGGTACGCAGTATTTT
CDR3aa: CASSLDSQGTQYF

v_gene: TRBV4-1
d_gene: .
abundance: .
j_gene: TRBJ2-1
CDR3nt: TGCGCCAGCAGCCCCCCTATCCTATGGATTGAGCAGTTCTTC
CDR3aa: CASSPPILWIEQFF

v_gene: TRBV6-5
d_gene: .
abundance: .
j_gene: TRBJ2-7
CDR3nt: TGTGCCAGCACCAACCCCGGGGGCCACGAGCAGTACTTC
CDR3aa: CASTNPGGHEQYF